The clone carrying this T cell receptor beta chain was seen more than once but under ten times. This CDR3 spans 13 amino acids. Trimming cost V 4 bases and J 4 bases, with 5 bases left between them. Germline V gives CDR1 MNHEY, CDR2 SVGAGI. Among the patients, none had received any treatment before thyroid surgery. Via MiXCR, TCRdb re-called the PCR reads. The table lists around 52,000 clones, roughly 29% of them singletons. The data originate from a study of metastatic and nonmetastatic thyroid tumors. Material for sequencing was blood. The sequence derives from a female donor with papillary thyroid cancer or a benign thyroid nodule (not recorded which). Some clones in this sample may be carry-over from other donors' samples. V and J are TRBV6-5 and TRBJ1-6; D remains unclear. DNA of the CDR3: TGTGCCAGCAGTTTCCTTTATAATTCACCCCTCCACTTT. This codes for CASSFLYNSPLHF.